This T cell receptor beta chain was identified in a study of blood T cell repertoires in COVID-19. Study context: Cohort 3 donors counted as recovered after two negative PCRs, clearance, or resolved symptoms. Material from acute and convalescent COVID-19 was sourced from the United States, Italy and Spain.

The germline CDR1 and CDR2 sequences are SGHTA and FQGNSA. The CDR3 totals 15 residues. V shed 4 bases and J 7 bases; nucleotides not matched to a gene: 10. Per the original data handling: Estimates of nucleated cell counts were drawn from the amplification of reference gene primers. Some clones are missing from TCRdb's copy, which holds only in-frame ones; the method was immunoSEQ multiplex PCR. That table furnishes V, J and clone size, whereas the DNA furnished D and trimming. The sample contains hundreds of thousands of clones, approximately 87% of which appear only once. The J gene is TRBJ2-1, the V gene TRBV7-2, with 7 positions matching TRBD1. This TCR was recovered from a woman between 45 and 60 years old in a cohort exposed to, infected with or recovered from COVID-19 (not recorded which). Sequenced: PBMCs or T cells enriched from blood (not recorded which). CDR3 residues: CASSYQTGSKNEQFF. The DNA for the CDR3 is TGTGCCAGCAGCTACCAGACAGGGAGCAAAAATGAGCAGTTCTTC.